Listed below are T cell receptor beta chains from one sample, sequenced in a study of T cell responses to AZD1222 COVID-19 vaccine. Sequencing was performed with immunoSEQ multiplex PCR; in TCRdb, only in-frame clones are kept and a portion is missing. This sample has about 110,000 clones, with 87% found just once. Source: peripheral blood, taken on day 0 of AZD1222 vaccination. Receptors originate from an adult in good health. Both conserved end residues are part of each CDR3. A D gene is named only where the DNA matches it firmly. Clone size is stated in some rows and not others, as once, few, many or a class when expanded.

CDR3,DNA,D,J,size,V
CASSLALEGNQPQHF,TGTGCCAGCAGCTTAGCACTCGAGGGAAATCAGCCCCAGCATTTT,-,TRBJ1-5,-,TRBV7-8
CASSVNHRPYGYTF,TGTGCCAGCAGCGTAAATCACAGACCCTATGGCTACACCTTC,-,TRBJ1-2,-,TRBV9
CASSFDRGIYNEQFF,TGTGCCAGCAGCTTCGACAGGGGTATCTACAATGAGCAGTTCTTC,TRBD1,TRBJ2-1,-,TRBV11-2
CASSLQGTGELFF,TGTGCCAGCAGCCTGCAGGGGACCGGGGAGCTGTTTTTT,-,TRBJ2-2,-,TRBV3-1/TRBV3-2
CASSDTSGPQETQYF,TGTGCCAGCAGTGATACTAGCGGGCCTCAAGAGACCCAGTACTTC,TRBD2,TRBJ2-5,once,TRBV25-1
CANRRGPGELFF,TGTGCCAATCGCAGGGGTCCCGGGGAGCTGTTTTTT,-,TRBJ2-2,-,TRBV12-3/TRBV12-4
CASSPGQGETDYGYTF,TGTGCCAGCTCCCCGGGACAGGGAGAGACGGACTATGGCTACACCTTC,TRBD1,TRBJ1-2,once,TRBV18
CASSQDWAAKNIQYF,TGTGCCAGCAGCCAAGATTGGGCAGCCAAAAACATTCAGTACTTC,-,TRBJ2-4,-,TRBV3-1/TRBV3-2
CASSLSQGAHYYGYTF,TGTGCCAGCAGCTTATCGCAGGGGGCGCATTATTATGGCTACACCTTC,TRBD1,TRBJ1-2,few,TRBV7-9
CASSVTSGGYNEQFF,TGTGCCAGCAGCGTTACGAGCGGGGGATACAATGAGCAGTTCTTC,TRBD2,TRBJ2-1,-,TRBV9
CASSSNLGLTGELFF,TGTGCCAGCTCATCGAATCTGGGGCTTACCGGGGAGCTGTTTTTT,-,TRBJ2-2,-,TRBV18
CASSFPGLRSGEQYF,TGTGCCAGCAGTTTCCCTGGACTGAGGTCTGGCGAGCAGTACTTC,-,TRBJ2-7,-,TRBV28
CASSNRRQAEISRGDKNTIYF,TGTGCCAGCAGCAACCGAAGACAGGCCGAAATCAGTCGGGGAGATAAGAACACCATATATTTT,-,TRBJ1-3,-,TRBV6-6
CASSYSRQGDSPLHF,TGTGCCAGCAGTTACTCTAGACAGGGGGATTCACCCCTCCACTTT,TRBD1,TRBJ1-6,-,TRBV6-5
CASSPRQGAYNEQFF,TGTGCCAGCAGCCCCCGACAGGGGGCATACAATGAGCAGTTCTTC,TRBD1,TRBJ2-1,-,TRBV9
CASSSYNSPLHF,TGTGCCAGTAGCTCCTATAATTCACCCCTCCACTTT,-,TRBJ1-6,-,TRBV19
CASGSAINTGELFF,TGTGCCAGCGGATCCGCCATCAACACCGGGGAGCTGTTTTTT,-,TRBJ2-2,-,TRBV28
CASSRQGNTEAFF,TGTGCCAGCAGTAGACAGGGCAACACTGAAGCTTTCTTT,TRBD1,TRBJ1-1,-,TRBV2
CASRPTRAGETQYF,TGTGCCAGCAGACCGACTAGGGCTGGGGAGACCCAGTACTTC,-,TRBJ2-5,-,TRBV3-1/TRBV3-2
CASSFRMASSYEQYF,TGTGCCAGCAGCTTTCGGATGGCTAGCTCCTACGAGCAGTACTTC,-,TRBJ2-7,-,TRBV5-4
CASRKLGAAYEQYF,TGTGCCAGCAGGAAACTGGGGGCGGCGTACGAGCAGTACTTC,-,TRBJ2-7,-,TRBV13
CASSLNSRGPDTGELFF,TGTGCCAGCAGCCTTAACTCCAGGGGGCCGGACACCGGGGAGCTGTTTTTT,TRBD1,TRBJ2-2,-,TRBV9
CASSLETPWQDTQYF,TGTGCCAGCAGCCTAGAAACTCCGTGGCAAGATACGCAGTATTTT,-,TRBJ2-3,-,TRBV7-9
CASSLERAPQFF,TGTGCCAGTAGTTTGGAACGGGCACCCCAGTTCTTC,-,TRBJ2-1,-,TRBV19
CASSKGTGPPRGYTF,TGTGCCAGCAGCAAAGGCACCGGACCTCCTAGGGGCTACACCTTC,-,TRBJ1-2,-,TRBV21-1
CASSLSGSQLVRNQPQHF,TGTGCCAGCAGTTTATCAGGTTCCCAGTTGGTTCGCAATCAGCCCCAGCATTTT,-,TRBJ1-5,-,TRBV27
CSVDPTGAANYGYTF,TGCAGCGTTGACCCCACAGGGGCCGCAAACTATGGCTACACCTTC,TRBD1,TRBJ1-2,-,TRBV29-1
CASSGYRALNEKLFF,TGTGCCAGCAGCGGATACCGGGCCCTTAATGAAAAACTGTTTTTT,-,TRBJ1-4,-,TRBV7-9
CASRGLTVNTGELFF,TGTGCCAGCAGGGGATTAACGGTGAACACCGGGGAGCTGTTTTTT,-,TRBJ2-2,-,TRBV5-8
CASSASNEKLFF,TGTGCCAGCAGTGCCTCTAATGAAAAACTGTTTTTT,-,TRBJ1-4,medium-sized,TRBV27
CASRPQGAGQPQHF,TGTGCCAGTAGGCCGCAGGGGGCAGGACAGCCCCAGCATTTT,TRBD1,TRBJ1-5,once,TRBV19
CASSPGYSGNTIYF,TGTGCCAGCAGCCCGGGGTACTCTGGAAACACCATATATTTT,-,TRBJ1-3,-,TRBV25-1
CASSLVGTNQPQHF,TGTGCCAGCAGCTTGGTAGGGACAAATCAGCCCCAGCATTTT,-,TRBJ1-5,-,TRBV5-6
CASSQPGSIGETQYF,TGTGCCAGCAGCCAACCCGGGTCCATTGGGGAGACCCAGTACTTC,-,TRBJ2-5,-,TRBV4-2
CASSVLTGSTGELFF,TGTGCCAGCAGCGTACTAACAGGGTCCACCGGGGAGCTGTTTTTT,-,TRBJ2-2,-,TRBV9
CASSLATGGGTEAFF,TGTGCCAGCAGCTTAGCTACGGGCGGGGGCACTGAAGCTTTCTTT,-,TRBJ1-1,-,TRBV11-1
CASLRSGANVLTF,TGTGCCAGTCTACGCTCTGGGGCCAACGTCCTGACTTTC,-,TRBJ2-6,few,TRBV12-3/TRBV12-4
CASSNDGLAGGDGYEQYF,TGTGCCAGTAGTAACGATGGACTAGCGGGAGGAGATGGGTACGAGCAGTACTTC,TRBD2,TRBJ2-7,-,TRBV19
CASSLDQGARGEKLFF,TGTGCCAGCAGTTTAGATCAGGGGGCGAGGGGTGAAAAACTGTTTTTT,TRBD1,TRBJ1-4,-,TRBV28
CASSQNPGQQNYGYTF,TGTGCCAGCAGCCAAAACCCGGGACAGCAAAACTATGGCTACACCTTC,-,TRBJ1-2,few,TRBV21-1
CASTSPGSYEQYF,TGTGCCAGTACCTCTCCAGGGTCCTACGAGCAGTACTTC,-,TRBJ2-7,few,TRBV19
CASSPGTHGYGYTF,TGTGCCAGCAGCCCTGGGACTCATGGCTATGGCTACACCTTC,-,TRBJ1-2,-,TRBV14
CASSLGGGYEQYF,TGTGCCAGCAGTTTGGGTGGCGGCTACGAGCAGTACTTC,-,TRBJ2-7,-,TRBV28
CASSLDGRGAHNEQFF,TGTGCCAGCAGCTTAGATGGGCGGGGGGCCCACAATGAGCAGTTCTTC,TRBD2,TRBJ2-1,-,TRBV11-2
CAITNRGANGYTF,TGTGCCATCACAAACAGGGGGGCTAATGGCTACACCTTC,TRBD1,TRBJ1-2,-,TRBV10-3
CASSLGLQETQYF,TGTGCCAGTAGTCTGGGTCTCCAAGAGACCCAGTACTTC,-,TRBJ2-5,-,TRBV19
CASSPQDVSNEKLFF,TGTGCCAGCTCACCCCAAGACGTGTCTAATGAAAAACTGTTTTTT,-,TRBJ1-4,-,TRBV18
CASSPRASAYEQYF,TGTGCCAGCAGCCCCCGGGCGTCAGCCTACGAGCAGTACTTC,-,TRBJ2-7,-,TRBV14
CASSPDIVYGYTF,TGTGCCAGCAGCCCGGACATAGTCTATGGCTACACCTTC,-,TRBJ1-2,few,TRBV12-3/TRBV12-4
CASRSALAGGPWEQFF,TGTGCCAGCAGATCCGCCCTAGCGGGGGGGCCTTGGGAGCAGTTCTTC,TRBD2,TRBJ2-1,once,TRBV7-9
CASTPGQGRSTSPLHF,TGCGCCAGCACCCCGGGACAGGGTCGAAGTACTTCACCCCTCCACTTT,TRBD1,TRBJ1-6,-,TRBV5-1
CASSQDQRRGELFF,TGTGCCAGCAGCCAAGATCAAAGGCGCGGGGAGCTGTTTTTT,-,TRBJ2-2,-,TRBV4-2
CASSLLTLRDRANEKLFF,TGTGCCAGCAGTTTATTAACCTTGAGGGACAGAGCAAATGAAAAACTGTTTTTT,TRBD1,TRBJ1-4,-,TRBV28
CASGANGELFF,TGCGCCAGCGGGGCCAACGGGGAGCTGTTTTTT,-,TRBJ2-2,-,TRBV10-1
CSAGQWLGPATNEKLFF,TGCAGCGCTGGACAGTGGCTTGGGCCCGCAACTAATGAAAAACTGTTTTTT,-,TRBJ1-4,once,TRBV29-1
CASSQIMTGAYEQYF,TGTGCCAGCAGCCAAATTATGACAGGGGCCTACGAGCAGTACTTC,TRBD1,TRBJ2-7,-,TRBV3-1/TRBV3-2
CATNSGSPDTQYF,TGTGCCACCAATAGCGGTTCCCCAGATACGCAGTATTTT,-,TRBJ2-3,-,TRBV24-1
CASKGQGAPSEAFF,TGTGCCTCCAAGGGACAGGGGGCGCCGAGTGAAGCTTTCTTT,TRBD1,TRBJ1-1,-,TRBV19
CASSINQGSGDTQYF,TGTGCCAGTAGCATCAACCAGGGTTCCGGGGATACGCAGTATTTT,-,TRBJ2-3,-,TRBV19
CASSYPGTVEAFF,TGTGCCAGCAGTTACCCTGGGACAGTTGAAGCTTTCTTT,TRBD1,TRBJ1-1,-,TRBV6-5